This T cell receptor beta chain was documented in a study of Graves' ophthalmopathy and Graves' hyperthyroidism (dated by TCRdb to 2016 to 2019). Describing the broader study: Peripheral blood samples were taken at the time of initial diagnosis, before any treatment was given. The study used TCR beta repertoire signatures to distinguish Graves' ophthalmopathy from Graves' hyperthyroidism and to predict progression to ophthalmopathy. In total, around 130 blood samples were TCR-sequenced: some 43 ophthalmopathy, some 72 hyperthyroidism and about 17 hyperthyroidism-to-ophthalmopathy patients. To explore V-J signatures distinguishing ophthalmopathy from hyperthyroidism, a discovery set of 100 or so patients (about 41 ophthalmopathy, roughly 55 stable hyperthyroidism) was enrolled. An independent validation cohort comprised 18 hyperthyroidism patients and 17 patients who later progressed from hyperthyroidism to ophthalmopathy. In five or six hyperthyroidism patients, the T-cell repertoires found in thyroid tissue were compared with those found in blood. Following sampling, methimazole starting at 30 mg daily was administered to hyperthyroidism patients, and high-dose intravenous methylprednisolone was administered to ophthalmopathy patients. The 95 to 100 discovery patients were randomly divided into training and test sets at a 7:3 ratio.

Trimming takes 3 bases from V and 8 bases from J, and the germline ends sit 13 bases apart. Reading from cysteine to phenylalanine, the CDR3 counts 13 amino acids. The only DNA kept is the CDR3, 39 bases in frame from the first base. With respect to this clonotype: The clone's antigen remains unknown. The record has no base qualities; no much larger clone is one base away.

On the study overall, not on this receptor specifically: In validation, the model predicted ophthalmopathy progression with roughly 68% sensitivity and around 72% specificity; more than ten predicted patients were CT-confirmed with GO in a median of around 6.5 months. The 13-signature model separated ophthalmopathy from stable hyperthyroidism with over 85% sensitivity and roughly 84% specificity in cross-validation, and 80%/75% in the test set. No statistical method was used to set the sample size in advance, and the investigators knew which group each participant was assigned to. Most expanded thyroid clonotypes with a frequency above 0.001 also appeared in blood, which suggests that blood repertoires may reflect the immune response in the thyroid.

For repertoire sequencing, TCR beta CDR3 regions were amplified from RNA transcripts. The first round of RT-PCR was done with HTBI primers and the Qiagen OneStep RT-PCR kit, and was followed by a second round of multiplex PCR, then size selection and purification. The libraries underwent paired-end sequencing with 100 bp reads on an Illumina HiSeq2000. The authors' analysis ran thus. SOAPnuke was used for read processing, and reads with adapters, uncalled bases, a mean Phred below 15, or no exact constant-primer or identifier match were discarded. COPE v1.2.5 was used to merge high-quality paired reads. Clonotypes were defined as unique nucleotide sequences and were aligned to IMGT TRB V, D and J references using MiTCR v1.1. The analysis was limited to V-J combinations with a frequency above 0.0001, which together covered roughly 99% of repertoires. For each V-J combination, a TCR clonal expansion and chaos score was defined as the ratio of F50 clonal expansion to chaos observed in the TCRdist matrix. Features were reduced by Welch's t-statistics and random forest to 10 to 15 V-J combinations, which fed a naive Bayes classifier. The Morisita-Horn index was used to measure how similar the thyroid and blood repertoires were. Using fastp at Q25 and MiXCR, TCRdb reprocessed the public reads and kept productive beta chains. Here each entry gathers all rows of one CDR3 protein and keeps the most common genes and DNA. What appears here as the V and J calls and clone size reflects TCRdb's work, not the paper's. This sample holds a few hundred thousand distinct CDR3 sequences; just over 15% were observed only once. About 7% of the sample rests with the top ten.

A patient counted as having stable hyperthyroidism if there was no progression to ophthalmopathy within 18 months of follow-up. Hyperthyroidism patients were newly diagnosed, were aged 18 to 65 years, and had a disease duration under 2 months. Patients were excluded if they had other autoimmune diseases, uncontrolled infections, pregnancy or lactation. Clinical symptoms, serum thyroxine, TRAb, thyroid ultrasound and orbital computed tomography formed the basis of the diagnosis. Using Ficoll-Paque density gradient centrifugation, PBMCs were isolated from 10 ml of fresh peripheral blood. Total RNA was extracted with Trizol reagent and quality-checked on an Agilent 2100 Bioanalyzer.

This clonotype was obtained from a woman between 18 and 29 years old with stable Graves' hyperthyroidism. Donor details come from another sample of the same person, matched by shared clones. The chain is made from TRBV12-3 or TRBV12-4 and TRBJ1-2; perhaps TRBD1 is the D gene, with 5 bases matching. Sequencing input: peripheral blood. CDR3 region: CASSLWQGDGYTF. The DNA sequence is TGTGCCAGCAGTTTGTGGCAGGGAGACGGCTACACCTTC.